The sequence of this T cell receptor (beta chain) was determined in a study of immune characterization of retroperitoneal liposarcoma (dated by TCRdb to 2018 to 2020). This clonotype was detected a few times. Its antigen is currently not known. Per-base quality was not reported, and no clone a single base away is much larger than it. The method behind the library was PCR. The sequencer was a NextSeq 500. TCRdb itself trimmed the public reads at Q25 with fastp, ran MiXCR and retained productive beta chains. Each record represents a unique CDR3 protein, reported with the most common genes and DNA among its rows. Within this sample are about 10,000 distinct CDR3 sequences, with 28% of them counted one time only. 8.5% of the sample goes to the ten largest clones. The source of this sequence is a female donor with retroperitoneal liposarcoma. Sequencing was performed on tumor tissue.

The CDR3 protein is CASSWLAGGGEQYF. At the DNA level, the sequence is TGTGCCAGCAGTTGGCTAGCGGGAGGGGGCGAGCAGTACTTC. The V and J genes are TRBV27 and TRBJ2-1; TRBD2 fits 12 bases in the junction. The assigned J gene may be wrong: the sequence end matches TRBJ2-7 better. Looking up the germline V gene (reference sequence) yields CDR1 MNHEY and CDR2 SMNVEV. The CDR3 has 14 amino acids, counting the end cysteine and phenylalanine. Of all the DNA, just the CDR3 is kept, 42 bases in frame from base 1.